This is a list of T cell receptor beta chains from one sample in a study of blood T cell repertoires in COVID-19. The data were produced by immunoSEQ multiplex PCR, yet TCRdb's version contains in-frame clones alone and is incomplete. This repertoire shows 200,000 to 250,000 clones, around 81% found once; its top ten account for more than 10%. The source material was peripheral blood. The receptors stem from a human donor in a cohort sampled during active COVID-19. Each CDR3 is given with its conserved first and last residue.

V gene	J gene	CDR3 protein
TRBV7-3	TRBJ2-1	CASTPGPGGSNEQFF
TRBV19	TRBJ2-5	CASSKRPRTGPYQETQYF
TRBV9	TRBJ2-7	CASSVGDGQAYEQYF
TRBV27	TRBJ2-7	CASSSRQGRHEQYF
TRBV28	TRBJ2-7	CASSSPGGYEQYF
TRBV20-1	TRBJ2-1	CSASPGGSYEQFF
TRBV2	TRBJ2-1	CASSAGTPFSSYNEQFF
TRBV9	TRBJ1-5	CASSVGTGDQPQHF
TRBV2	TRBJ2-3	CASSLQTSGSQYF
TRBV2	TRBJ1-5	CASHSGGLSNQPQHF
TRBV7-7	TRBJ1-1	CASSLDRGSEAFF
TRBV5-1	TRBJ2-3	CASSFQAGNSDTQYF
TRBV5-1	TRBJ1-1	CASSSGAGDTEAFF